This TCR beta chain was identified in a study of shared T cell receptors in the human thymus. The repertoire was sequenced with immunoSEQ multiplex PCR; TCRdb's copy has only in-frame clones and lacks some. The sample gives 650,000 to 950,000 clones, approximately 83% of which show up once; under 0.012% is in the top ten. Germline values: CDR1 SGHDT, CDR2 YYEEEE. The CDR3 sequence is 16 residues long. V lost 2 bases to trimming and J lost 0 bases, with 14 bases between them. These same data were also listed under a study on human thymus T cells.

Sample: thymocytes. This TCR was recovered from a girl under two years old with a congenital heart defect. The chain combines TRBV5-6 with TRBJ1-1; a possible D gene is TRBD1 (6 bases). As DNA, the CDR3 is TGTGCCAGCAGCTTATGTGGACAGCCAATGAACACTGAAGCTTTCTTT. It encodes CASSLCGQPMNTEAFF.